These 23 T cell receptor beta chains were sequenced from one sample in a study of cytomegalovirus exposure and HLA in healthy donors. Primers included in the PCR were 60 Vbeta and 13 Jbeta primers. Libraries were prepared by immunoSEQ multiplex PCR; TCRdb keeps only in-frame clonotypes and omits some of them. This sample has 130,000 to 150,000 clones; over 75% occur once, and the top ten carry 5% to 6.5%. Sequencing used PBMCs. These receptors were taken from a man aged 25-40 years in good health and CMV-seropositive.

The chain recombines TRBV30 with TRBJ1-2; TRBD1 might be the D (5 bases). The length of the CDR3 is 14 residues. V dropped 0 bases and J dropped 4 bases, with 12 bases sitting between them. Germline V gene lookup returns CDR1 GTSNPN and CDR2 SVGIG (reference sequence). This CDR3 is CAWSVRDSPYGYTF. Here the CDR3 DNA reads TGTGCCTGGAGTGTACGAGACAGCCCCTATGGCTACACCTTC.

As regards this clone: Other DNA sequences in this sample translate to the same CDR3. The rearrangement joins TRBV5-1 to TRBJ1-5; a weak D match, TRBD1 (5 bases). This CDR3 is 14 amino acids long. Trimming removed 2 bases from V and 0 bases from J, with 6 bases in between. Germline lookup yields CDR1 SGHRS and CDR2 YFSETQ. CDR3 residues: CASSFGGSNQPQHF. CDR3 nucleotide sequence: TGCGCCAGCAGCTTCGGGGGTAGCAATCAGCCCCAGCATTTT. Filled out from reference TRBV5-1 and TRBJ1-5, the complete variable domain reads KAGVTQTPRYLIKTRGQQVTLSCSPISGHRSVSWYQQTPGQGLQFLFEYFSETQRNKGNFPGRFSGRQFSNSRSEMNVSTLELGDSALYLCASSFGGSNQPQHFGDGTRLSIL.

The chain combines TRBV6-6 with TRBJ1-1; the D gene is possibly TRBD1 (6 bases). CDR3 length: 15 amino acids. Germline V gene lookup returns CDR1 MNHNY and CDR2 SVGAGI (reference sequence). Between the trimmed V and J ends, which lost 2 bases and 5 bases, there was a span of 15 bases. This CDR3 reads CASSYPRGGRTEAFF. CDR3 DNA sequence: TGTGCCAGCAGTTACCCCAGGGGAGGGCGGACTGAAGCTTTCTTT.

The J gene is TRBJ2-5, the V gene TRBV25-1; D call uncertain. TRBJ2-7 matches the DNA end more closely, so the J call is doubtful. This CDR3 comprises 12 residues. The germline gives CDR1 MGHDK, CDR2 SYGVNS. This CDR3 reads CASSAFSYEQYF. The CDR3 DNA reads TGTGCCAGCAGTGCGTTCTCCTACGAGCAGTACTTC.

This clone has more than one count but fewer than ten. The chain combines TRBV11-2 with TRBJ1-1, with a tentative D call TRBD1 (5 bases). The ends were cut back, 3 bases at V and 5 bases at J, with 13 bases in the middle. Germline values: CDR1 SGHAT, CDR2 FQNNGV. This CDR3 comprises 14 residues. CDR3 loop: CASSFNLQETEAFF. The DNA for the CDR3 is TGTGCCAGCAGCTTCAACTTACAGGAAACTGAAGCTTTCTTT.

V gene TRBV11-2 combines with J gene TRBJ1-2; possible D gene TRBD1, 5 bases. The V gene's germline CDR1 is SGHAT and CDR2 FQNNGV. Deletions cut 4 bases from V and 7 bases from J, with 16 bases between. This CDR3 is built from 14 residues. The CDR3 region has the DNA TGTGCCAGCAGCTCTGGGGGGGGAGTCCTTGGCTACACCTTC. Encoded protein: CASSSGGGVLGYTF.

The V gene is TRBV7-2, the J gene TRBJ2-1; 10 positions agree with TRBD1. Germline lookup yields CDR1 SGHTA and CDR2 FQGNSA. The V and J ends lost 5 bases and 3 bases, in that order; junction bases with no gene match: 4. This CDR3 is built from 15 residues. The CDR3 reads CASSPGTGVYNEQFF. For the CDR3, the DNA is TGTGCCAGCAGCCCCGGGACAGGGGTCTACAATGAGCAGTTCTTC.

The DNA of the CDR3 is TGTGCCAGCAGCTTAGTCTCGGGAACTGAAGCTTTCTTT. It is translated as CASSLVSGTEAFF. The rearrangement joins TRBV7-2 to TRBJ1-1; D not certain. CDR1 is SGHTA, CDR2 FQGNSA, per germline. This CDR3 is 13 amino acids long. V was clipped by 1 base and J by 5 bases, with 8 bases between them. Together with reference TRBV7-2 and TRBJ1-1, the CDR3 gives the full variable domain: GAGVSQSPSNKVTEKGKDVELRCDPISGHTALYWYRQSLGQGLEFLIYFQGNSAPDKSGLPSDRFSAERTGGSVSTLTIQRTQQEDSAVYLCASSLVSGTEAFFGQGTRLTVV.

The chain is built from TRBV19 and TRBJ1-2, with D tentatively TRBD1 (6 bases). CDR1 is LNHDA, CDR2 SQIVND, per germline (reference sequence). The CDR3 length is 14 residues. Trimming pared 1 base from V and 8 bases from J, leaving 14 bases between. DNA of the CDR3: TGTGCCAGTAGTATAGGTGGTCAGGGGATCGGCTACACCTTC. It is translated as CASSIGGQGIGYTF.

The rearrangement uses TRBV9 and TRBJ2-2; 15 bases map to TRBD2. J gave up 1 base and V 4 bases, and 5 bases lay outside the gene matches. The germline gives CDR1 SGDLS, CDR2 YYNGEE. This CDR3 has 18 amino acids. The CDR3 region is CASSPGLAGGKNTGELFF. The CDR3 bases are TGTGCCAGCAGCCCGGGACTAGCGGGGGGTAAGAACACCGGGGAGCTGTTTTTT.

For this clone: The junction shows a germline mismatch at one end, possibly a read error. The chain carries TRBV6-1 and TRBJ1-2; TRBD1 matches at 7 bases. Per the germline V gene, CDR1 is MNHNS and CDR2 is SASEGT. The CDR3 loop spans 14 amino acids. CDR3 amino acids: CATSLGGQPYGYTF. The CDR3 DNA reads TGTGCCACCAGTTTGGGGGGACAGCCTTATGGCTACACCTTC.

The rearrangement joins TRBV7-6 to TRBJ2-3, with 12 bases that match TRBD2. This CDR3 is 15 amino acids long. The germline gives CDR1 SGHVS, CDR2 FNYEAQ. Trimming at V came to 5 bases and at J to 3 bases, leaving 3 bases not matched to a gene. The CDR3 spells CASSLTSGGTDTQYF. CDR3 bases: TGTGCCAGCAGCCTCACTAGCGGGGGGACAGATACGCAGTATTTT.

The chain combines TRBV7-9 with TRBJ2-5; possible D gene TRBD2, 6 bases. The DNA matches TRBJ2-7 better at its end, which makes the J call doubtful. CDR1 SEHNR and CDR2 FQNEAQ come from the germline V gene (reference sequence). This CDR3 has 15 amino acids. DNA for the CDR3: TGTGCCAGCAGCTTAGTTGGAGGAGGGCGCTACGAGCAGTACTTC. This encodes CASSLVGGGRYEQYF.

The V and J genes are TRBV2 and TRBJ1-1, with D possibly being TRBD1 (5 bases). This CDR3 region has 12 residues. Trimming took 7 bases from V and 6 from J, leaving 12 bases between them. Per germline, CDR1 SNHLY and CDR2 FYNNEI. CDR3 nucleotide sequence: TGTGCCAGCACGCAGGGTAAACCTGAAGCTTTCTTT. It yields the protein CASTQGKPEAFF.

The chain uses TRBV5-6 and TRBJ2-7; D not certain. V dropped 2 bases and J dropped 3 bases, with 12 bases sitting between them. There are 14 residues in the CDR3. Germline CDR1 and CDR2: SGHDT and YYEEEE. CDR3 nucleotides: TGTGCCAGCAGCTTACGTAGAAGCTACTACGAGCAGTACTTC. This translates into CASSLRRSYYEQYF.

The chain links TRBV7-9 to TRBJ2-2; 9 bases match TRBD2. The CDR3 is 16 residues long. Losses at the gene ends were 4 bases for V and 5 bases for J; bases not matched to a gene: 8. Germline CDR1 SEHNR, CDR2 FQNEAQ (reference sequence). This CDR3 is CASSYGSGSGTGELFF. Here the CDR3 DNA reads TGTGCCAGCAGCTATGGTAGCGGGAGCGGTACCGGGGAGCTGTTTTTT.

The gene calls are TRBV21-1 and TRBJ1-6; no check of the table's D call, TRBD1, against the DNA was made. TRBV21-1 is classified as a pseudogene. This CDR3 comprises 13 residues. DNA for the CDR3: TGTGCCAGCAGCAAAGGACAAGATTCACCCCTCCACTTT. It codes for CASSKGQDSPLHF.

About this clone: Germline is not matched at one junction end, which may reflect a read error. The chain is built from TRBV11-2 and TRBJ2-7; TRBD2 agrees at 7 bases. Per germline, CDR1 SGHAT and CDR2 FQNNGV. The CDR3 has 16 residues. CDR3 loop: CANSLVSSGSSYEQYF. CDR3 nucleotide sequence: TGTGCCAACAGCTTAGTGTCTAGCGGCTCCTCCTACGAGCAGTACTTC.

This clone was seen a few times. This chain connects TRBV4-1 to TRBJ2-7, with TRBD1 identical over 9 bases. From germline, CDR1 is MGHRA and CDR2 YSYEKL. V gave up 3 bases and J gave up 2 bases; unmatched junction bases: 8. This CDR3 comprises 16 residues. The CDR3 protein is CASSHAITGGTYEQYF. For the CDR3, the DNA is TGCGCCAGCAGCCACGCCATAACAGGGGGCACCTACGAGCAGTACTTC.

The chain couples TRBV6-5 to TRBJ1-4; D uncertain. The V gene's germline CDR1 is MNHEY and CDR2 SVGAGI. The CDR3 runs 12 residues. Trimming removed 4 bases at V and 8 bases at J, with 8 bases between. Here the CDR3 DNA reads TGTGCCAGCAGTTGGGAGGACGAAAAACTGTTTTTT. Amino acid sequence: CASSWEDEKLFF.

The J gene is TRBJ2-7, the V gene TRBV4-1, with 11 bases lining up with TRBD1. The trim removed 3 bases at V and 0 bases at J, leaving 1 base unmatched. CDR1 is MGHRA and CDR2 is YSYEKL in the germline V gene. This CDR3 is built from 15 residues. The DNA of the CDR3 is TGCGCCAGCAGCCAGGGGACAGGGGGCTCCTACGAGCAGTACTTC. As protein: CASSQGTGGSYEQYF.

This clone was detected only a few times. The chain recombines TRBV14 with TRBJ1-5; 10 bases map to TRBD1. Germline trimming cut 4 bases from V and 6 bases from J; bases unmatched to any gene: 9. This CDR3 spans 16 amino acids. Looked up from germline, CDR1 is SGHDN and CDR2 is FVKESK. The CDR3 loop is CASSPGSTGGLQPQHF. The DNA for the CDR3 is TGTGCCAGCAGCCCCGGATCGACAGGGGGCCTTCAGCCCCAGCATTTT.

The genes are TRBV5-1 and TRBJ2-1; no firm D call. CDR1 is SGHRS and CDR2 is YFSETQ in the germline V gene. The CDR3 has 14 amino acids. V was cut by 0 bases and J by 7 bases, with 11 bases left in between. CDR3 amino acids: CASSLVLLSNEQFF. The CDR3 region has the DNA TGCGCCAGCAGCTTGGTACTACTATCAAATGAGCAGTTCTTC.